Below, 13 T cell receptor beta chains from the same sample are listed, as sequenced in a study of early T cells in non-severe SARS-CoV-2 infection. MiXCR was run by TCRdb on the 5' RACE reads, yielding one entry per CDR3 protein. The sample has 50,000 or so distinct CDR3 sequences; roughly 13% are singletons. Sample: whole blood. The receptor set was obtained from an adult who was a healthcare worker with PCR-confirmed SARS-CoV-2 infection or an uninfected control (not recorded which).

This clonotype was counted ten times or more. This rearrangement joins TRBV5-4 to TRBJ2-7, with 11 positions matching TRBD1. CDR3 length equals 14 residues. Germline V CDR1 and CDR2: SGHNT, YYREEE (reference sequence). The J segment lost 4 bases and the V segment lost 4 bases, leaving 4 bases of the junction unmatched. The CDR3 loop is CASSTDRGRYEQYF. Written as DNA, the CDR3 is TGTGCCAGCAGCACGGACAGGGGGCGTTACGAGCAGTACTTC.

This clonotype occurred a few times. This chain uses TRBV2 with TRBJ2-1; 13 nucleotides line up with TRBD2. J lost 8 bases, V lost 3 bases, and 13 bases had no gene match. This CDR3 has 18 residues. Germline values: CDR1 SNHLY, CDR2 FYNNEI. CDR3 DNA sequence: TGTGCCAGCAGTGACATAGGGACTAGCGGGGACATAATTGATGAGCAGTTCTTC. Translated, it gives CASSDIGTSGDIIDEQFF. The whole variable domain, remainder taken from reference TRBV2 and TRBJ2-1, is EPEVTQTPSHQVTQMGQEVILRCVPISNHLYFYWYRQILGQKVEFLVSFYNNEISEKSEIFDDQFSVERPDGSNFTLKIRSTKLEDSAMYFCASSDIGTSGDIIDEQFFGPGTRLTVL.

Only a few counts were recorded for this clonotype. The rearrangement links TRBV4-3 to TRBJ2-1; D may be TRBD2 (6 bases). Germline V CDR1 and CDR2: LGHNA, YSLEER. The CDR3 length is 14 residues. V gave up 0 bases and J gave up 8 bases, with 11 bases separating them. CDR3 amino acids: CASSQEGGDDEQFF. CDR3 in DNA: TGCGCCAGCAGCCAAGAAGGCGGGGATGATGAGCAGTTCTTC.

This clonotype was picked up many times. The rearrangement uses TRBV6-6 and TRBJ2-2; TRBD1 or TRBD2 may be the D gene (6 bases each). The germline V and J ends were trimmed by 7 bases and 7 bases, with 7 bases remaining between them. Germline V CDR1 and CDR2: MNHNY, SVGAGI (reference sequence). This CDR3 is 11 amino acids long. CDR3 DNA sequence: TGTGCCAGCAAGGGGGGCGGGGAGCTGTTTTTT. It yields the protein CASKGGGELFF.

This clonotype was detected ten times or more. The chain recombines TRBV28 with TRBJ1-6; no clear D. V was shortened by 5 bases and J by 8 bases, with 10 bases between the two germline ends. Per germline, CDR1 MDHEN and CDR2 SYDVKM. The CDR3 sequence is 13 residues long. The CDR3 is CASSREWDSPLHF. The CDR3 coding sequence is TGTGCCAGCAGTAGAGAGTGGGATTCACCCCTCCACTTT.

This clonotype was seen repeatedly, ten times or more. The rearrangement joins TRBV5-1 to TRBJ1-4; no clear D gene. The V and J ends lost 1 base and 6 bases respectively, with 7 bases between them. This CDR3 comprises 13 residues. Per germline, CDR1 SGHRS and CDR2 YFSETQ. CDR3 nucleotide sequence: TGCGCCAGCAGCTTGCAACGGGATGAAAAACTGTTTTTT. This translates into CASSLQRDEKLFF.

This clonotype was detected only a few times. This chain's CDR3 is CASSQELRGGYGYTF. In nucleotides, the CDR3 is TGCGCCAGCAGCCAAGAACTCAGGGGCGGATATGGCTACACCTTC. The chain has TRBV4-1 and TRBJ1-2; a possible D gene is TRBD1 (6 bases). From germline, CDR1 is MGHRA and CDR2 YSYEKL. This CDR3 is built from 15 residues. Trimming pared 0 bases from V and 5 bases from J, leaving 13 bases between.

This clonotype was observed a few times. The V and J genes are TRBV27 and TRBJ2-1; 7 nucleotides align to TRBD2. Germline V gene lookup returns CDR1 MNHEY and CDR2 SMNVEV (reference sequence). The CDR3 covers 15 residues. J was trimmed by 6 bases and V by 2 bases; bases with no gene match: 7. CDR3 sequence reads: CASSLRAGVGNEQFF. The DNA for the CDR3 is TGTGCCAGCAGTTTACGGGCGGGAGTAGGCAATGAGCAGTTCTTC.

This sequence joins TRBV20-1 and TRBJ2-3; TRBD2 might be the D (6 bases). The CDR3 covers 11 residues. CDR1 is DFQATT and CDR2 is SNEGSKA in the germline V gene (reference sequence). V lost 8 bases and J 4 bases, leaving 10 bases between the germline ends. CDR3 coding DNA: TGCAGTCCCCCGGGAGCAGATACGCAGTATTTT. This codes for CSPPGADTQYF.

The genes are TRBV29-1 and TRBJ2-7; D is undetermined. V was trimmed by 6 bases and J by 1 base, leaving 7 bases between them. The CDR3 is made up of 11 amino acids. Germline lookup yields CDR1 SQVTM and CDR2 ANQGSEA. The CDR3, as DNA: TGCAGCGTATCAGTTTCCTACGAGCAGTACTTC. Its protein product is CSVSVSYEQYF.

This clonotype was observed many times. J is TRBJ2-6 and V is TRBV20-1, with D possibly matching TRBD1 (5 bases). CDR3 length: 16 amino acids. CDR1 DFQATT and CDR2 SNEGSKA come from the germline V gene (reference sequence). The V end was cut by 3 bases, the J end by 1 base, with 13 bases between. CDR3 DNA: TGCAGTGCTAGGGAGTTAGGGGCGTCTGGGGCCAACGTCCTGACTTTC. Translating gives CSARELGASGANVLTF.

This clonotype was found a few times. The chain links TRBV5-5 to TRBJ1-1; D is perhaps TRBD1 (5 bases). The CDR3 is 13 amino acids. The germline CDR1 and CDR2 sequences are SGHKS and YYEKEE (reference sequence). Trimming removed 4 bases from V and 4 bases from J, with 11 bases in between. Here the CDR3 DNA reads TGTGCCAGCAGCCGGACACTAGCCACTGAAGCTTTCTTT. Its translation: CASSRTLATEAFF.

This clonotype was observed a handful of times. The rearrangement joins TRBV7-2 to TRBJ2-7, with D perhaps matching TRBD2 (5 bases). Germline CDR1 reads SGHTA; CDR2 reads FQGNSA. The CDR3 is 12 amino acids. Trimming pared 5 bases from V and 4 bases from J, leaving 9 bases between. The DNA for the CDR3 is TGTGCCAGCAGCGCTAGGAGGTACGAGCAGTACTTC. This translates into CASSARRYEQYF.